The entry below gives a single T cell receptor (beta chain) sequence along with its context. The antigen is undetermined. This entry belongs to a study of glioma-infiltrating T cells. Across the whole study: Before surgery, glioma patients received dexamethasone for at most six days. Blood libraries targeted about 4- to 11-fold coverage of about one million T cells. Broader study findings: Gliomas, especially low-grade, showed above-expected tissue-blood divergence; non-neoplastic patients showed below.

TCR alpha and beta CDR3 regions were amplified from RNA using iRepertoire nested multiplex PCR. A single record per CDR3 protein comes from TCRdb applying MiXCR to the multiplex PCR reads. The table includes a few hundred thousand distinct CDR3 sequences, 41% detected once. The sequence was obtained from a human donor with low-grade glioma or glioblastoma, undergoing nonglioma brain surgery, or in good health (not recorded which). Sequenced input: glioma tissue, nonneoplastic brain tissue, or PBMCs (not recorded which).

The CDR3 DNA follows: TGTGCCACCAGTGATGACAGAAGCCCCTACAATGAGCAGTTCTTC. Amino acids: CATSDDRSPYNEQFF. The rearrangement joins TRBV24-1 to TRBJ2-1; D perhaps matches TRBD1 (5 bases). The length of the CDR3 is 15 residues. Trimming pared 3 bases from V and 2 bases from J, leaving 10 bases between. CDR1 and CDR2 from the germline V gene are KGHDR and SFDVKD.